The 8 T cell receptor beta chains reported below all come from one sample, sequenced in a study of T cells in women clearing cervical HPV infection. The repertoire was sequenced with immunoSEQ multiplex PCR; TCRdb's copy has only in-frame clones and lacks some. In all, the sample yields about 16,000 clones. The sample consisted of blood buffy coat. These receptors were obtained from a woman aged 18 to 75 with a cervical HPV16 infection that either progressed to CIN3+ or cleared (not recorded which).

As to this clone: The read ends 3 residues early relative to the CDR3; the germline J gene fills the gap. The V gene is TRBV28, the J gene TRBJ2-7; D might be TRBD1 (6 bases). Germline CDR1 and CDR2: MDHEN and SYDVKM. The V and J ends lost 7 bases and 3 bases respectively, with 10 bases between them. This CDR3 is 12 amino acids long. The sequenced CDR3 bases are TGTGCCAGCATCCGGGACAACTACGAG. Its translation is CASIRDNYE. The entire CDR3 is CASIRDNYEQYF.

Worth noting for this clone: The CDR3 is cut off 3 residues early in the read; its end comes from the germline J gene. V usage is TRBV18 and J usage is TRBJ2-5, with 9 nucleotides matching TRBD1. The CDR3 is 13 amino acids. V was pared by 2 bases and J by 6 bases, with 1 base of the junction left unmatched. Germline V gene data show CDR1 as KGHSH and CDR2 as LQKENI. The sequenced CDR3 bases are TGTGCCAGCTCACCATACAGGGGGCAGACC. As protein: CASSPYRGQT. The full CDR3 sequence reads CASSPYRGQTQYF. Full variable domain (outside the CDR3, taken from reference TRBV18 and TRBJ2-5): NAGVMQNPRHLVRRRGQEARLRCSPMKGHSHVYWYRQLPEEGLKFMVYLQKENIIDESGMPKERFSAEFPKEGPSILRIQQVVRGDSAAYFCASSPYRGQTQYFGPGTRLLVL.

Note on this clone: Sequencing ends 3 residues short of the CDR3 end; the germline J gene provides the rest. V and J are TRBV5-1 and TRBJ2-2, with D possibly being TRBD2 (6 bases). Per germline, CDR1 SGHRS and CDR2 YFSETQ. Trimming took 6 bases from V and 2 from J, leaving 14 bases between them. The CDR3 runs 15 residues. The CDR3 DNA, read in part, is TGCGCCAGCATCTCCCGGGACTTAAACACCGGGGAG. It codes for CASISRDLNTGE. The complete CDR3 sequence is CASISRDLNTGELFF.

A note on this clone: Coverage ceases 3 residues before the CDR3 finishes, and the germline J gene fills in the end. The chain couples TRBV12-3 or TRBV12-4 to TRBJ2-1; D perhaps matches TRBD2 (7 bases). Trimming stripped 3 bases from V and 5 bases from J, with 11 bases between. This CDR3 region has 14 residues. The CDR3 DNA, read in part, is TGTGCCAGCAGTTTGGGGGGGCCCCACAATGAG. This codes for CASSLGGPHNE. The full CDR3 reads CASSLGGPHNEQFF.

A remark on this clone: Read sequence stops 3 residues before the CDR3 end, and the germline J gene provides the missing end. The gene calls are TRBV19 and TRBJ2-3; D remains unclear. The CDR3 totals 14 residues. Looked up from germline, CDR1 is LNHDA and CDR2 is SQIVND (reference sequence). Trimming stripped 7 bases from V and 0 bases from J, with 11 bases between. The CDR3 DNA, read in part, is TGTGCCAGTACCCTGACTGGGAGCACAGATACG. This translates into CASTLTGSTDT. The full-length CDR3 reads as CASTLTGSTDTQYF.

The CDR3 loop is CSARRDRGPGNTIYF. The DNA read from the CDR3 is TGCAGTGCAAGGCGGGACAGGGGGCCAGGAAACACC. The chain links TRBV20-1 to TRBJ1-3; TRBD1 agrees at 12 bases. The CDR3 end is not reached by the read, which stops 3 residues before it; the germline J gene fills it in. Germline V gives CDR1 DFQATT, CDR2 SNEGSKA (reference sequence). Trimming at V came to 6 bases and at J to 4 bases, leaving 7 bases not matched to a gene. The CDR3 has 15 residues.

As regards this clone: The CDR3 end falls 3 residues outside the read, so it is completed with the germline J gene. The chain combines TRBV5-5 with TRBJ2-1; perhaps TRBD1 as D (6 bases). With 1 base removed from V and 4 bases from J, the gap between germline ends came to 12 bases. The CDR3 runs 15 residues. The germline gives CDR1 SGHKS, CDR2 YYEKEE (reference sequence). CDR3 region: CASSLRPDSYNEQFF. CDR3 bases read: TGTGCCAGCAGCTTGCGCCCGGACAGTTACAATGAG.

Of note for this clone: The CDR3 goes on 3 residues after the read ends, and that part is filled in from the germline J gene. The V and J genes are TRBV2 and TRBJ2-3; a possible D gene is TRBD1 (6 bases). Trimming took 7 bases from V and 1 from J, leaving 9 bases between them. Looked up from germline, CDR1 is SNHLY and CDR2 is FYNNEI. The CDR3 is 13 residues long. The CDR3 bases that were read are TGTGCCAGCAACCGACAGGGCACAGATACG. Its protein product is CASNRQGTDT. In full, the CDR3 is CASNRQGTDTQYF.